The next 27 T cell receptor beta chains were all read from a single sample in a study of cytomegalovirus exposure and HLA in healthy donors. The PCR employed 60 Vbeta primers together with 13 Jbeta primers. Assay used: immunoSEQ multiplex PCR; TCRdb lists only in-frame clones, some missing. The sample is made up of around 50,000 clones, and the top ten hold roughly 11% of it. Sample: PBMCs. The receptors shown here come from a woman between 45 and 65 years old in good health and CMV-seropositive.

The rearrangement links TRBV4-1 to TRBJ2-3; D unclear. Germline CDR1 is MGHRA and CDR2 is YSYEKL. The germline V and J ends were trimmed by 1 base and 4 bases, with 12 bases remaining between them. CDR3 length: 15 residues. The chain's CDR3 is CASSQASGWADTQYF. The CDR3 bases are TGCGCCAGCAGCCAAGCTTCCGGGTGGGCAGATACGCAGTATTTT.

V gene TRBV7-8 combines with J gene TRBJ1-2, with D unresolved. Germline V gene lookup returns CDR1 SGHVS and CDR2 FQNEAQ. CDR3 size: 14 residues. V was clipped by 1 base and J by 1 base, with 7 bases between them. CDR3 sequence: CASSLGAVNYGYTF. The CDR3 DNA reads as TGTGCCAGCAGCTTAGGCGCGGTTAACTATGGCTACACCTTC.

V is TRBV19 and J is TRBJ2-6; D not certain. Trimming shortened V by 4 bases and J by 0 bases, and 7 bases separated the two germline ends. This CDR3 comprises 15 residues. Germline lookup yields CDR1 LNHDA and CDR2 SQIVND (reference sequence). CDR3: CASSRQISGANVLTF. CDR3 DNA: TGTGCCAGTAGTAGGCAGATCTCTGGGGCCAACGTCCTGACTTTC.

The CDR3 DNA sequence: TGTGCCAGCAGTTTATGGTCGGGGTCGAGTCAGCCCCAGCATTTT. Translating gives CASSLWSGSSQPQHF. The chain recombines TRBV28 with TRBJ1-5; D is unclear. The V end was cut by 0 bases, the J end by 6 bases, with 12 bases between. Germline CDR1 is MDHEN and CDR2 is SYDVKM. The CDR3 covers 15 residues.

The DNA of the CDR3 is TGTGCCAGCAGTTCCCGGACCGCTTGGGGCGCCTACGAGCAGTACTTC. It specifies CASSSRTAWGAYEQYF. The V gene is TRBV28, the J gene TRBJ2-7; D perhaps matches TRBD1 (5 bases). The CDR3 is 16 residues long. Trimming cost V 4 bases and J 2 bases, with 18 bases left between them. The germline V gene encodes CDR1 MDHEN and CDR2 SYDVKM.

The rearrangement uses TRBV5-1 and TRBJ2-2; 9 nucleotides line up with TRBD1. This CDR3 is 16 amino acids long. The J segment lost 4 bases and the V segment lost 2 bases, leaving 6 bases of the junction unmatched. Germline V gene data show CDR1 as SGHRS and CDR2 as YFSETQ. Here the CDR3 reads CASSLQGAQSTGELFF. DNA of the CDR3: TGCGCCAGCAGCTTACAGGGGGCGCAAAGCACCGGGGAGCTGTTTTTT.

The CDR3 loop reads CASSEFWRERNNYGYTF. The DNA for the CDR3 is TGTGCCAGCAGTGAATTTTGGAGGGAACGTAATAACTATGGCTACACCTTC. The chain joins TRBV6-4 to TRBJ1-2; no clear D gene. CDR3 length equals 17 residues. Germline CDR1 reads MRHNA; CDR2 reads SNTAGT. Trimming removed 3 bases from V and 1 base from J, with 18 bases in between.

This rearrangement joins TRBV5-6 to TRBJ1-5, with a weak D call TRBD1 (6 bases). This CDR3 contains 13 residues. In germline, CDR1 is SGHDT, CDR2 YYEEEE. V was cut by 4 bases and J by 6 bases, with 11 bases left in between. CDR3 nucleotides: TGTGCCAGCAGCCTCAAACAGGGTCAGCCCCAGCATTTT. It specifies CASSLKQGQPQHF.

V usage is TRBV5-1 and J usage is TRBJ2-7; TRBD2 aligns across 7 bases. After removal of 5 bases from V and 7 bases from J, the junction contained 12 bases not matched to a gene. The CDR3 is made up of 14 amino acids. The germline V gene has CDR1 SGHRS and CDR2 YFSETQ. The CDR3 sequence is CASSVAGGDLEQYF. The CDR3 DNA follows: TGCGCCAGCAGTGTAGCGGGTGGTGATCTGGAGCAGTACTTC.

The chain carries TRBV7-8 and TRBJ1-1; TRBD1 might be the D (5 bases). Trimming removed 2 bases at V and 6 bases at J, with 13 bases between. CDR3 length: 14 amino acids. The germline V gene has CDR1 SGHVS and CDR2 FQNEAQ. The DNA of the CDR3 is TGTGCCAGCAGCTTACAATCGGGAGGGGCTGAAGCTTTCTTT. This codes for CASSLQSGGAEAFF. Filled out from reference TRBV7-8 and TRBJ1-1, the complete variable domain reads GAGVSQSPRYKVAKRGQDVALRCDPISGHVSLFWYQQALGQGPEFLTYFQNEAQLDKSGLPSDRFFAERPEGSVSTLKIQRTQQEDSAVYLCASSLQSGGAEAFFGQGTRLTVV.

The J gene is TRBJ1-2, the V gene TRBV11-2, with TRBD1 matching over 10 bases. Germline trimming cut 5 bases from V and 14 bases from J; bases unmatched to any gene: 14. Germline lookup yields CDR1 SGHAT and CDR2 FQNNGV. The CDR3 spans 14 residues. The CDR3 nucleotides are TGTGCCAGCAGCCCGAACATAAGACAGGGGGCGCGGACCTTC. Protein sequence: CASSPNIRQGARTF. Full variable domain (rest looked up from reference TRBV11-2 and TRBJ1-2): EAGVAQSPRYKIIEKRQSVAFWCNPISGHATLYWYQQILGQGPKLLIQFQNNGVVDDSQLPKDRFSAERLKGVDSTLKIQPAKLEDSAVYLCASSPNIRQGARTFGSGTRLTVV.

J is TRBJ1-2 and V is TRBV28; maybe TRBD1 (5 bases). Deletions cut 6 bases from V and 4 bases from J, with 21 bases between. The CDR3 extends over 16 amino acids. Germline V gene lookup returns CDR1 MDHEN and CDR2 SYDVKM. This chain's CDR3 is CASSPTAGLVLYGYTF. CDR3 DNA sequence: TGTGCCAGCAGCCCCACGGCAGGGCTTGTACTCTATGGCTACACCTTC.

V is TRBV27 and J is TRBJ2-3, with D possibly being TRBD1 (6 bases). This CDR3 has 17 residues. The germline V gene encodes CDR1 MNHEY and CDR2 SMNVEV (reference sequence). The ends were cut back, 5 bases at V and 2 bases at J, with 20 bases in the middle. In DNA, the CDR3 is TGTGCCAGCAGTCGGGCACAGGGTAGTACCTACACAGATACGCAGTATTTT. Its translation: CASSRAQGSTYTDTQYF.

The CDR3 reads CASSARQVTYEQYF. CDR3 coding DNA: TGTGCCAGCAGCGCCCGACAGGTTACCTACGAGCAGTACTTC. V and J are TRBV9 and TRBJ2-7, with D possibly matching TRBD1 (6 bases). Looked up from germline, CDR1 is SGDLS and CDR2 is YYNGEE. The CDR3 loop spans 14 amino acids. The V and J ends lost 3 bases and 2 bases respectively, with 12 bases between them.

For the CDR3, the DNA is TGTGCCAGCAGTGATCTGATGGGAGAATACGAGCAGTACTTC. Protein sequence: CASSDLMGEYEQYF. This rearrangement joins TRBV6-1 to TRBJ2-7, with TRBD2 as a possible D gene (5 bases). This CDR3 has 14 amino acids. CDR1 is MNHNS and CDR2 is SASEGT in the germline V gene. Trimming removed 3 bases from V and 4 bases from J, with 13 bases in between.

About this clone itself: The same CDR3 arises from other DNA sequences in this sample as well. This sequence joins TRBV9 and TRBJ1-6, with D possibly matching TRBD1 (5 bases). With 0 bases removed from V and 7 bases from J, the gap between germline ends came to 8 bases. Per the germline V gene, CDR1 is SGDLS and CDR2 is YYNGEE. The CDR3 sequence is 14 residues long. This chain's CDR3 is CASSVDPGNSPLHF. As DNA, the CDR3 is TGTGCCAGCAGCGTAGATCCAGGGAATTCACCCCTCCACTTT.

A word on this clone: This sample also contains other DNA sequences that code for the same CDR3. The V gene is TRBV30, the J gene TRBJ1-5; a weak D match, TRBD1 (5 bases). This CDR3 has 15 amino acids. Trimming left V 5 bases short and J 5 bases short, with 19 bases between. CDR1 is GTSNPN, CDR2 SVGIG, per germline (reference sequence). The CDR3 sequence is CAWPTSGNGDQPQHF. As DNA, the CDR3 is TGTGCCTGGCCCACTTCAGGGAATGGCGATCAGCCCCAGCATTTT.

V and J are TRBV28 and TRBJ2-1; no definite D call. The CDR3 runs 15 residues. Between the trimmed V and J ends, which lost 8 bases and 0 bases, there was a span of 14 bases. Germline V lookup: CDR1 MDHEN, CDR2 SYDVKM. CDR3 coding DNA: TGTGCCAGCCGCCCCCATTCCAGCTCCTACAATGAGCAGTTCTTC. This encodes CASRPHSSSYNEQFF.

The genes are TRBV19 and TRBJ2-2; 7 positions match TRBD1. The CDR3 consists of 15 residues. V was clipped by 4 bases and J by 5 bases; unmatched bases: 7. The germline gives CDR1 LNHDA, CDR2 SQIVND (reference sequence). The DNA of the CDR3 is TGTGCCAGTAGTACCCGGGACAGTATGACCGGGGAGCTGTTTTTT. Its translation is CASSTRDSMTGELFF.

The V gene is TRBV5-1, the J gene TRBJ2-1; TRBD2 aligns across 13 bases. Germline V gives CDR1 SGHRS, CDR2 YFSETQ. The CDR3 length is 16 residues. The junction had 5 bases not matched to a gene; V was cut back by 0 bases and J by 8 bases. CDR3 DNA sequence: TGCGCCAGCAGCTTGGGCGGACTAGCGGGAGTTGATGAGCAGTTCTTC. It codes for CASSLGGLAGVDEQFF. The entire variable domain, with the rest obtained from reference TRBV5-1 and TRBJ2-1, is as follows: KAGVTQTPRYLIKTRGQQVTLSCSPISGHRSVSWYQQTPGQGLQFLFEYFSETQRNKGNFPGRFSGRQFSNSRSEMNVSTLELGDSALYLCASSLGGLAGVDEQFFGPGTRLTVL.

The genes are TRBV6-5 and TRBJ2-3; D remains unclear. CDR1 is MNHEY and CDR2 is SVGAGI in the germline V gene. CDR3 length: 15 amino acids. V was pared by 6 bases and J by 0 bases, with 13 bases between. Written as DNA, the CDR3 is TGTGCCAGCAGCCATACAACGACTAGCACAGATACGCAGTATTTT. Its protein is CASSHTTTSTDTQYF.

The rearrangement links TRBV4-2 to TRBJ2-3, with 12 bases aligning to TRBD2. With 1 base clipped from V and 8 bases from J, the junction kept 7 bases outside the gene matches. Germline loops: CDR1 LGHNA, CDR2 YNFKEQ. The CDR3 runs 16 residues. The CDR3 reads CASSQASRLAGATQYF. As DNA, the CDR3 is TGTGCCAGCAGCCAAGCTTCGAGACTAGCGGGAGCTACGCAGTATTTT.

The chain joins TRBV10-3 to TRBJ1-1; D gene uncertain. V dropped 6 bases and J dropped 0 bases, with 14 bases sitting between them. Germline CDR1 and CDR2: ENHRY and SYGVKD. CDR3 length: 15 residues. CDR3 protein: CAIRAPAGLNTEAFF. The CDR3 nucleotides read TGTGCCATCAGGGCCCCGGCGGGCTTGAACACTGAAGCTTTCTTT.

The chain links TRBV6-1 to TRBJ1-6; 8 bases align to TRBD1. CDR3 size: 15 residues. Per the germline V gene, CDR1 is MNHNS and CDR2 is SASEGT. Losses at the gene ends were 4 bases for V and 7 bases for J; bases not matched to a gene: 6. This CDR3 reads CASSGSTGANSPLHF. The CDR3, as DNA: TGTGCCAGCAGTGGGTCGACAGGGGCGAATTCACCCCTCCACTTT.

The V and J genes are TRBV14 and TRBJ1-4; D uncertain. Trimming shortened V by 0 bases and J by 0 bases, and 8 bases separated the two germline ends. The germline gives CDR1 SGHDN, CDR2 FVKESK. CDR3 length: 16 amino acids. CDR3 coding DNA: TGTGCCAGCAGCCAAGACCTCGCAGCAACTAATGAAAAACTGTTTTTT. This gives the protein CASSQDLAATNEKLFF.

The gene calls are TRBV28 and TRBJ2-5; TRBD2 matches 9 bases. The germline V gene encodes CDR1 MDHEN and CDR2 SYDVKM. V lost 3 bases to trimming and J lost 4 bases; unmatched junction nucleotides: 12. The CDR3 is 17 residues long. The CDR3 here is CASSLVSGGRAGETQYF. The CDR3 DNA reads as TGTGCCAGCAGTTTGGTTTCTGGCGGGAGGGCCGGAGAGACCCAGTACTTC. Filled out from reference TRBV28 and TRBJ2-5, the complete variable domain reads DVKVTQSSRYLVKRTGEKVFLECVQDMDHENMFWYRQDPGLGLRLIYFSYDVKMKEKGDIPEGYSVSREKKERFSLILESASTNQTSMYLCASSLVSGGRAGETQYFGPGTRLLVL.

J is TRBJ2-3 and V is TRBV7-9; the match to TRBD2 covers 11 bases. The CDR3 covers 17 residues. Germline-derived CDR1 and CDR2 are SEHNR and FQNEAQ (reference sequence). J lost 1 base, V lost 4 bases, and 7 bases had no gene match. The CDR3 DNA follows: TGTGCCAGCAGCTCGAGGGGTAGCGGGGGGGGCACAGATACGCAGTATTTT. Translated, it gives CASSSRGSGGGTDTQYF.